This T cell receptor (beta chain) was documented in a study of beta chain features in type 1 diabetes. Study results and caveats: Among patients, naive, central memory and Treg TCRB repertoires appeared more similar than among healthy donors. Moderate but significant shortening of TCRB CDR3s was recorded in all four CD4+ subsets from Type 1 diabetes patients.

This clone was counted only a few times. The antigen remains undetermined. Every participating donor gave one draw, a heparinised blood sample averaging about 100 mL. Sorting that relied on CD45RO/CCR7/CD25/CD127/CD95/CD27 yielded CD4+ naive, central memory, regulatory and stem cell-like memory cells. Without exception, sorted populations had purity beyond 98%. Expressed TCRB transcripts were sequenced, since all the RNA that had been isolated was reverse transcribed. Clones were read by immunoSEQ multiplex PCR, and TCRdb kept only the in-frame ones, dropping some. The sample comprises more than 250,000 clones, roughly 20% of which are singletons, and less than 0.03% rests with the top ten. Germline CDR1 SGHDN, CDR2 FVKESK. V lost 5 bases and J 8 bases, leaving 18 bases between the germline ends. The CDR3 has 14 amino acids.

The gene calls are TRBV14 and TRBJ1-1; possible D gene TRBD1, 5 bases. Specimen: naive CD4+ T cells from blood. This clonotype was obtained from a woman aged 35 to 49 with type 1 diabetes. The CDR3 nucleotides are TGTGCCAGCAGCTTTAACGGGGGAATTACCGAAGCTTTCTTT. Its protein is CASSFNGGITEAFF.